This T cell receptor (beta chain) stems from a study of OX40 agonist ivuxolimab in advanced cancers. Remarks on this clone: Its antigen is currently unknown.

Whole-study results and caveats: More expanded clones were seen, on average, in CD8+ T cells than in CD4+.

Per the germline V gene, CDR1 is SGDLS and CDR2 is YYNGEE. The CDR3 runs to 11 residues. The method was immunoSEQ multiplex PCR; TCRdb's version includes in-frame clones alone and lacks a portion of them. The table records roughly 80,000 clones, 70% to 90% of them present only once. The clonotype comes from an adult with an advanced solid tumor such as melanoma, head and neck, liver or kidney cancer. Sequencing was performed on CD4+ or CD8+ T cells sorted from blood, taken in a trial of the OX40 agonist ivuxolimab. This chain joins TRBV9 and TRBJ1-2; 8 bases fit TRBD1. The chain's CDR3 is CVVGQDHGYTF. CDR3 bases: TGTGTCGTGGGACAGGACCATGGCTACACCTTC.